The TCR beta chain described here comes from a study of T-cell memory formation after mild COVID-19. The V and J ends lost 8 bases and 6 bases, in that order; junction bases with no gene match: 4. The CDR3 sequence is 13 residues long. Germline CDR1 SNHLY, CDR2 FYNNEI. Study results and caveats: Certain responding clones were present in pre-infection memory, suggesting participation of cross-reactive memory. Contracting CD4+ clones were located mainly in CM and EM, and CD8+ clones in EMRA.

TCRdb reprocessed the 5' RACE reads via MiXCR and lists one record per CDR3 protein. The sample contains about 350,000 distinct CDR3 sequences, 28% of which appear only once. Details on this clonotype: No antigen is known for it.

Sequenced: PBMCs or a T cell subset sorted from them (not recorded which). V and J are TRBV2 and TRBJ2-2; 9 bases map to TRBD1. This clonotype was obtained from an adult woman who had mild COVID-19 (a few samples of this study predate the infection). Cell type and time point are not known. The CDR3 coding sequence is TGTGCCAGCCGGGACAGGGTTTCCGGGGAGCTGTTTTTT. Protein product: CASRDRVSGELFF.